The T cell receptor beta chain under discussion was sequenced for a study of cytomegalovirus exposure and HLA in healthy donors. Trimming took off 3 bases at V and 2 bases at J, with 12 bases between the two ends. CDR1 and CDR2 from the germline V gene are SNHLY and FYNNEI. The CDR3 totals 15 residues. Primers: 60 Vbeta forward and 13 Jbeta reverse. The method was immunoSEQ multiplex PCR; TCRdb's version includes in-frame clones alone and lacks a portion of them. The sample holds 100,000 to 150,000 clones; roughly 71% are singletons and the top ten take around 3.9%. A word on this clone: Its cognate antigen is unknown.

Overall study results and limits: The authors reported that TCR beta sequences could predict HLA-A and HLA-B alleles. These predictions were accurate for most subjects in the first cohort. The study dropped some indistinguishable V segments, TRBV6-2 and TRBV6-3 among them.

Sequences were obtained from PBMCs. J is TRBJ2-3 and V is TRBV2; D call uncertain. This clonotype was sampled from a woman between 50 and 59 years old in good health and CMV-seropositive. CDR3 nucleotides: TGTGCCAGCAGTGACCAGGCCCGGAACACAGATACGCAGTATTTT. This encodes CASSDQARNTDTQYF.